These T cell receptor beta chains were read from a single sample in a study of cytomegalovirus exposure and HLA in healthy donors. The method was immunoSEQ multiplex PCR; TCRdb's version includes in-frame clones alone and lacks a portion of them. The sample has approximately 72,000 clones, 82% seen once; the top ten hold 1.9%. Source material: PBMCs. Receptor source: a man aged 18 to 29 in good health and CMV-seronegative. The CDR3 runs from the conserved cysteine through the conserved F or W. The D gene is left open where the match is weak. Clone size is stated in some rows and not others, as once, few, many or a class when expanded.

j_call clone_size v_call d_call cdr3_nt cdr3_aa
TRBJ2-7 - TRBV6-1 - TGTGCCAGCACTCTGACCGGGTACGAGCAGTACTTC CASTLTGYEQYF
TRBJ1-5 - TRBV4-2 TRBD1 TGTGCCAGCAGTACTACAGGGGAGGCCAATCAGCCCCAGCATTTT CASSTTGEANQPQHF
TRBJ2-7 - TRBV13 - TGTGCCAGCAGCTTAGCAGGGGAGCAGTACTTC CASSLAGEQYF
TRBJ1-3 - TRBV10-3 TRBD1 TGTGCCATTAGCGGGACAGGGGGCGGAAACACCATATATTTT CAISGTGGGNTIYF
TRBJ2-5 - TRBV5-1 - TGCGCCAGCAGCCCGGGACTCCAGTACCAAGAGACCCAGTACTTC CASSPGLQYQETQYF
TRBJ1-1 - TRBV5-1 - TGCGCCAGCAGCTTGGTTGGTGCAGTTGCTGAAGCTTTCTTT CASSLVGAVAEAFF
TRBJ2-5 - TRBV5-6 - TGTGCCAGCAGCGCAAACACTAGGTTCCTGGAGACCCAGTACTTC CASSANTRFLETQYF
TRBJ1-2 - TRBV5-6 TRBD1 TGTGCCAGTGGGACAGGGGCTAACTATGGCTACACCTTC CASGTGANYGYTF
TRBJ1-6 - TRBV7-3 - TGTGCCAGCAGCTTAAACAATTATAATTCACCCCTCCACTTT CASSLNNYNSPLHF
TRBJ1-1 - TRBV7-9 TRBD1 TGTGCCAGCAGTCCTACAGGGGGCACTGAAGCTTTCTTT CASSPTGGTEAFF
TRBJ1-2 - TRBV7-8 TRBD1 TGTGCCAGCAGCTTATCGCTTGGGACAGCCTATGGCTACACCTTC CASSLSLGTAYGYTF
TRBJ1-2 - TRBV28 - TGTGCCAGCACCGGTGGGGCCCTAGCTAACTATGGCTACACCTTC CASTGGALANYGYTF
TRBJ2-1 - TRBV10-3 TRBD2 TGTGCCATCACCCTTTCCCTAGCGGGCAATGAGCAGTTCTTC CAITLSLAGNEQFF
TRBJ2-7 - TRBV27 TRBD2 TGTGCCAGCAGTTTAAAGCGGGAGTCATCCTACGAGCAGTACTTC CASSLKRESSYEQYF
TRBJ2-1 - TRBV5-1 TRBD2 TGCGCCAGCAGCTTGTCGGCGGGAGTTAGCACCTACAATGAGCAGTTCTTC CASSLSAGVSTYNEQFF
TRBJ1-2 medium-sized TRBV19 - TGTGCCAGTAGACGAGGCGGGGGGGACGGCTACACCTTC CASRRGGGDGYTF
TRBJ1-2 - TRBV10-1 - TGCGCCAGCAGTAAAACCGGGACAAGTTATGGCTACTCCTTC CASSKTGTSYGYSF
TRBJ1-1 - TRBV19 TRBD1 TGTGCCAGTAGTACCGAAAGACAGGGGTGGGCTTTCTTT CASSTERQGWAFF
TRBJ1-4 - TRBV6-5 - TGTGCCAGCAGTTATCGACAGAACCCTGAAAAACTGTTTTTT CASSYRQNPEKLFF
TRBJ2-1 - TRBV19 TRBD1 TGTGCCACTAGTTCCTACCAACGGACAGGGGGAGGTCGGAATGAGCAGTTCTTC CATSSYQRTGGGRNEQFF
TRBJ1-1 - TRBV2 - TGTGCCAACCAGGAAAACACTGAAGCTTTCTTT CANQENTEAFF
TRBJ2-1 - TRBV7-2 - TGTGCCAGCAGCCCTCTAGCTTTAAGCTACAATGAGCAGTTCTTC CASSPLALSYNEQFF
TRBJ2-3 - TRBV6-1 - TGTGCCAGCAGTTCAGCCCGGGGAGGAACAGATACGCAGTATTTT CASSSARGGTDTQYF
TRBJ2-7 few TRBV6-5 - TGTGCCAGCAGCCCGGACTGGTCCAGCTCCTACGAGCAGTACTTC CASSPDWSSSYEQYF
TRBJ2-4 - TRBV4-3 - TGCGCCAGCAGCCCTTACTTAGCCAAAAACATTCAGTACTTC CASSPYLAKNIQYF
TRBJ1-1 - TRBV5-8 - TGTGCCAGCAGCCAACAGGGACCCCGCACTGAAGCTTTCTTT CASSQQGPRTEAFF
TRBJ2-7 - TRBV6-5 TRBD1 TGTGCCAGCGGTTCCGGGCAGGGGGACGCCTACGAGCAGTACTTC CASGSGQGDAYEQYF
TRBJ2-3 few TRBV7-9 - TGTGCCAGCAGCCAAAACGATGGGGCAGGGGCGCAGTATTTT CASSQNDGAGAQYF
TRBJ2-5 - TRBV6-1 - TGTGCCGGAGGACGGAACCAAGAGACCCAGTACTTC CAGGRNQETQYF
TRBJ2-7 - TRBV27 - TGTGCCAGCAGTCCCTACCCCGAATCCGACGAGCAGTACTTC CASSPYPESDEQYF
TRBJ2-7 - TRBV10-1 - TGCGCCAGCAGTCCTTCGGGGGTCTACTACGAGCAGTACTTC CASSPSGVYYEQYF
TRBJ1-1 - TRBV18 TRBD1 TGTGCCAGCTCACTCGGGGCAGGGGGGAACACTGAAGCTTTCTTT CASSLGAGGNTEAFF
TRBJ1-1 once TRBV4-3 - TGCGCCAGCAGCCAAGAGTTGGGGCAGGTGAACACTGAAGCTTTCTTT CASSQELGQVNTEAFF
TRBJ2-3 - TRBV19 TRBD2 TGTGCCAGTAGTATAGGTTCTAGCGGGAGGACAGATACGCAGTATTTT CASSIGSSGRTDTQYF
TRBJ2-5 - TRBV11-2 TRBD2 TGTGTCAGCAGCTTGTTTTCTGGGCTAGCGGGAAAAGAGACCCAGTACTTC CVSSLFSGLAGKETQYF
TRBJ1-6 few TRBV2 TRBD1 TGTGCCAGCGGGGACAGAAGCTCCTATAATTCACCCCTCCACTTT CASGDRSSYNSPLHF
TRBJ2-2 - TRBV11-2 TRBD1 TGTGCCAGCAGCTTTCCCCCACAGGGGGGGAACACCGGGGAGCTGTTTTTT CASSFPPQGGNTGELFF
TRBJ1-1 - TRBV7-9 - TGTGCCAGCAGCTTTGGACAGACCACTGAAGCTTTCTTT CASSFGQTTEAFF
TRBJ2-5 - TRBV4-1 TRBD2 TGCGCCAGCAGCCCCGAATTGACTAGCGCCAGGCCCGTCGAAGAGACCCAGTACTTC CASSPELTSARPVEETQYF
TRBJ1-5 - TRBV7-8 - TGTGCCAGCAGCCTCGTCGGGGAGCCTAGCAATCAGCCCCAGCATTTT CASSLVGEPSNQPQHF